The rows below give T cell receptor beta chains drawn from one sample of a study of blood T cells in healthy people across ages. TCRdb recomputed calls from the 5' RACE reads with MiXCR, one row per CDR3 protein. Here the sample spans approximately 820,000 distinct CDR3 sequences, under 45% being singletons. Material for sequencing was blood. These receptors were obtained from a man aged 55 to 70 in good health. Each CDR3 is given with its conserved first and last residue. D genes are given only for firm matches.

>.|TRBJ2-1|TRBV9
CASSVGPDGGEQFF
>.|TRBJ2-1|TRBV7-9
CASSSGAGQFF
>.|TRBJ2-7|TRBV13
CASSLGGDHSYEQYF
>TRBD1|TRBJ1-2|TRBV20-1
CSARVNQGAVGYTF
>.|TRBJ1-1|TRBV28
CASSSPLPEAFF
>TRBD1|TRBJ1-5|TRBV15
CATSRDTGGAEQPQHF
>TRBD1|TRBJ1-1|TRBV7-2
CASSLGQGRRAFF
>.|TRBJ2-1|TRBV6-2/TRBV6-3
CASQREFHNEQFF
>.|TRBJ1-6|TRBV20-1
CSASSGADYNSPLHF
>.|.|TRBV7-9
CTSSPPDTKTYEQYF
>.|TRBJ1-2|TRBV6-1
CASSDPAVVGVTPYGYTF
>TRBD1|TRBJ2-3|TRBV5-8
CASSFGTAHSTDTQYF
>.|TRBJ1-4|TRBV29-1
CSVRGSLATNEKLFF
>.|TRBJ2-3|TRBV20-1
CSAAELMGFTDTQYF
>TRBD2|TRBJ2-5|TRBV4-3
CASSRTSGGVQETQYF
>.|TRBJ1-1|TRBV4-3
CASSRGTPNTEAFF
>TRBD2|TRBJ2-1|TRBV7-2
CASGGAGGPFNEQFF
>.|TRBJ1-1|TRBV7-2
CASSLVPGFTEAFF
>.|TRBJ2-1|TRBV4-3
CASSQVGEGPAEQFF
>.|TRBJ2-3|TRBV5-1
CASSLDSRGTDTQYF
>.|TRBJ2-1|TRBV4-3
CASSQAAGNEQFF
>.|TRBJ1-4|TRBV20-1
CSARVRGAELFF